The present TCR beta chain was sequenced within a study of cytomegalovirus exposure and HLA in healthy donors. At the level of the study: T cells numbering about 179 million yielded 117 million unique TCR beta sequences in an earlier analysis.

Germline-derived CDR1 and CDR2 are KGHSH and LQKENI. The CDR3 has 15 residues. V gave up 2 bases and J gave up 1 base; unmatched junction bases: 1. The donors (healthy individuals) were bone marrow donors. The study, taken as a whole, reports: A later analysis reportedly identified an Asian-associated ancestry cluster as carrying fewer N-insertions than the roughly 700-donor mean. In vitro confirmation showed a few CMV-associated chains to be CMV antigen specific.

On this clone: Its antigen is not known.

Both 60 Vbeta primers and 13 Jbeta primers went into the PCR. Assay used: immunoSEQ multiplex PCR; TCRdb lists only in-frame clones, some missing. Here the sample spans about 140,000 clones, around 80% being singletons. This clonotype originated in a man aged 25-45 years in good health and CMV-seropositive. The sequencing sample was made of PBMCs. J is TRBJ1-2 and V is TRBV18; 10 bases map to TRBD1. The CDR3 coding sequence is TGTGCCAGCTCACCAAGGGACAGGGGTAACTATGGCTACACCTTC. Protein product: CASSPRDRGNYGYTF.